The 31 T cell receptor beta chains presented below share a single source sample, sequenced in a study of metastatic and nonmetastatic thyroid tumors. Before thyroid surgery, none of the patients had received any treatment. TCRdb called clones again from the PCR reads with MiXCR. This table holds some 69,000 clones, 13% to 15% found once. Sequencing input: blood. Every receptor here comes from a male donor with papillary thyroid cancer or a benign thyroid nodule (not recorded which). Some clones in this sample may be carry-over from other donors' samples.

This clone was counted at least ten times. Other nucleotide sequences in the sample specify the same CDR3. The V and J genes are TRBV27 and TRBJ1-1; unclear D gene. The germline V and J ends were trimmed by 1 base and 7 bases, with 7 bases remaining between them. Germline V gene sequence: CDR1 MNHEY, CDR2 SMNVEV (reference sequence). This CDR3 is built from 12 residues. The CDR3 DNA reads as TGTGCCAGCAGTTTATTAGGCGATGAAGCTTTCTTT. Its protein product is CASSLLGDEAFF.

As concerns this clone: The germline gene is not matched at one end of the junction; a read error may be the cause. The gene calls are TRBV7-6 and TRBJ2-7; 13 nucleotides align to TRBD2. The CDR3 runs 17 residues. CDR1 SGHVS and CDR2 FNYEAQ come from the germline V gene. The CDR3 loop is CASSPRATSGRVYEHYF. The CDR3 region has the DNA TGTGCCAGCAGCCCGCGAGCTACTAGCGGGAGGGTCTACGAGCATTACTTC.

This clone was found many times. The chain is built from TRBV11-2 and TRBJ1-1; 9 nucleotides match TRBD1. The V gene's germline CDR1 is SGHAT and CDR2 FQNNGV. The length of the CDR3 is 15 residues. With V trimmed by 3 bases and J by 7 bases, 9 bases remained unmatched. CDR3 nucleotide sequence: TGTGCCAGCAGCTTTATAGGACAGGGGAAGGGTGAAGCTTTCTTT. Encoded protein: CASSFIGQGKGEAFF.

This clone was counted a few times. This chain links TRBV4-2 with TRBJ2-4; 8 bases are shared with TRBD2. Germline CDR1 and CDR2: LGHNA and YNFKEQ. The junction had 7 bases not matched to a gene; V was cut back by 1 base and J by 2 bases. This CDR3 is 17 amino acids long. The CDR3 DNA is TGTGCCAGCAGCCAAGGATACGGGGGGGAGTCCAAAAACATTCAGTACTTC. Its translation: CASSQGYGGESKNIQYF.

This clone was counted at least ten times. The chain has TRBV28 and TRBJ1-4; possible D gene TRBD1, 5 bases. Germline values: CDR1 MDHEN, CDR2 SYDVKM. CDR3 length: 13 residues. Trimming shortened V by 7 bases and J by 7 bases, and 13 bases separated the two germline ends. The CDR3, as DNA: TGTGCCAGCATCATCTCCGGGGGTGAAAAACTGTTTTTT. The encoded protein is CASIISGGEKLFF.

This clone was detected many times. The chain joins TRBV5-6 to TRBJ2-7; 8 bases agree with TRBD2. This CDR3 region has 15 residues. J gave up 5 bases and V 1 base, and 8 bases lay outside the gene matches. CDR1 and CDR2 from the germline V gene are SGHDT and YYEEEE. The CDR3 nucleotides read TGTGCCAGCAGCTTGTGGGCGGGAGGAGGTAACGAGCAGTACTTC. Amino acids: CASSLWAGGGNEQYF. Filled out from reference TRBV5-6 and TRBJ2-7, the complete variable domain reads DAGVTQSPTHLIKTRGQQVTLRCSPKSGHDTVSWYQQALGQGPQFIFQYYEEEERQRGNFPDRFSGHQFPNYSSELNVNALLLGDSALYLCASSLWAGGGNEQYFGPGTRLTVT.

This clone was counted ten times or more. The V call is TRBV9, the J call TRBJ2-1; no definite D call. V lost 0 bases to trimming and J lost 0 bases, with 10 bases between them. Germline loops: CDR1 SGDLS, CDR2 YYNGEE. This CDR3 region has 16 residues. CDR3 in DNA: TGTGCCAGCAGCGTAGCTAGGTCGAGCTCCTACAATGAGCAGTTCTTC. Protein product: CASSVARSSSYNEQFF.

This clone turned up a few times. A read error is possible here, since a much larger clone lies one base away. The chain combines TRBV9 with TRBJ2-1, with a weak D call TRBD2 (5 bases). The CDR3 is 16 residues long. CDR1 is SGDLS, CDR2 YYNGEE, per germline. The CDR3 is CAGSPPDAGAYNEQFF. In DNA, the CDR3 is TGTGCCGGCAGCCCCCCCGACGCCGGGGCCTACAATGAGCAGTTCTTC.

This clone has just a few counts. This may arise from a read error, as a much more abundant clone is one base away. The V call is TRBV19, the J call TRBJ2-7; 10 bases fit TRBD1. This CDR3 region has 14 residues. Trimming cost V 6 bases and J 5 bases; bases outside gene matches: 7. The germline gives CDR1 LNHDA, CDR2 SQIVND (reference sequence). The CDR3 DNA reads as TGTGCCAGTAGCGACAGGGGGCTGAAGGACGAGCAGTACTTC. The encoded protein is CASSDRGLKDEQYF.

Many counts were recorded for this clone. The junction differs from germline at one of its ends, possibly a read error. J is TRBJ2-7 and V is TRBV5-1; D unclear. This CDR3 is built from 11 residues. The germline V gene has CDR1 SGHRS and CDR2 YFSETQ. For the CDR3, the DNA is TGCGCCAGCAGACGGGCAGTCCTCTTAACCTTC. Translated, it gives CASRRAVLLTF.

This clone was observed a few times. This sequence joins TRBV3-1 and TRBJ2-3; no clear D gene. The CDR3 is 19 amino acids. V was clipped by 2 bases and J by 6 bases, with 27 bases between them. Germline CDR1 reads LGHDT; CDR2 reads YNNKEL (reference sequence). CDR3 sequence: CASSQTPARTARWFDTQYF. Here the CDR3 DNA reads TGTGCCAGCAGCCAAACTCCTGCCCGGACGGCACGATGGTTTGATACGCAGTATTTT.

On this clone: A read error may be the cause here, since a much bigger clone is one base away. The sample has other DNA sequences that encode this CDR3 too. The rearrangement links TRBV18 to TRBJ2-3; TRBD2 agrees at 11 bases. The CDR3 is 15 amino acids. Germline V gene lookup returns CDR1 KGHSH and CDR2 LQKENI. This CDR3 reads CASSTSGRITDTQYF. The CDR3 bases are TGTGCAAGCTCAACTAGCGGGAGAATCACAGATACGCAGTATTTT. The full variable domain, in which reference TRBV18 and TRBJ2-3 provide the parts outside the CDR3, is NAGVMQNPRHLVRRRGQEARLRCSPMKGHSHVYWYRQLPEEGLKFMVYLQKENIIDESGMPKERFSAEFPKEGPSILRIQQVVRGDSAAYFCASSTSGRITDTQYFGPGTRLTVL.

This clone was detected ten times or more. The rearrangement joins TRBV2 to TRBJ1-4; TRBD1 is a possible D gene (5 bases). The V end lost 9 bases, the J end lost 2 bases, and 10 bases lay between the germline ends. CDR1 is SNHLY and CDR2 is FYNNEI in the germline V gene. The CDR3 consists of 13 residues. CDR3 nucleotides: TGTGCCAGTAGACAGCAGACTAATGAAAAACTGTTTTTT. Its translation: CASRQQTNEKLFF. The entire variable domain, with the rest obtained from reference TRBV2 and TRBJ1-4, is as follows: EPEVTQTPSHQVTQMGQEVILRCVPISNHLYFYWYRQILGQKVEFLVSFYNNEISEKSEIFDDQFSVERPDGSNFTLKIRSTKLEDSAMYFCASRQQTNEKLFFGSGTQLSVL.

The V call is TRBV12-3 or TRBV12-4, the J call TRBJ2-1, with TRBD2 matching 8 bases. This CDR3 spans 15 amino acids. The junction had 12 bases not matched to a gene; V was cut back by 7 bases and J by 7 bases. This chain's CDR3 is CASKSRSGSGNEQFF. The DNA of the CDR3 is TGTGCCAGCAAAAGCCGGAGCGGGAGTGGAAATGAGCAGTTCTTC.

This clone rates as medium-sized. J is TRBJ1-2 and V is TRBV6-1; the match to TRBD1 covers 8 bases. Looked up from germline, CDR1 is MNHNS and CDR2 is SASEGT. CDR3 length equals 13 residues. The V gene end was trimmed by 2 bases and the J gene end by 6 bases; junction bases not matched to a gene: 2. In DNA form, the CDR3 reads TGTGCCAGCAGTGAAATGGGACAGGATGGCTACACCTTC. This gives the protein CASSEMGQDGYTF.

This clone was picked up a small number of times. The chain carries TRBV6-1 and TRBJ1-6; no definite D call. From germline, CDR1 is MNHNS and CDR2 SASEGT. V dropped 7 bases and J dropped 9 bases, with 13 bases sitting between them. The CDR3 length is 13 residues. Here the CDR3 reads CASIVGLGSPLHF. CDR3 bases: TGTGCCAGCATAGTTGGGCTTGGTTCACCCCTCCACTTT.

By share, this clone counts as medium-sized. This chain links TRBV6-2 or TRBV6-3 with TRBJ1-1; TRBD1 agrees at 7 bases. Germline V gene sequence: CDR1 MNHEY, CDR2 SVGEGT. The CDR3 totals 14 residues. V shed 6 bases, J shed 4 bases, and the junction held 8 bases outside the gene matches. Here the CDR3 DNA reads TGTGCCAGCAGGCCGACAGGGAGGACCACTGAAGCTTTCTTT. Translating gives CASRPTGRTTEAFF.

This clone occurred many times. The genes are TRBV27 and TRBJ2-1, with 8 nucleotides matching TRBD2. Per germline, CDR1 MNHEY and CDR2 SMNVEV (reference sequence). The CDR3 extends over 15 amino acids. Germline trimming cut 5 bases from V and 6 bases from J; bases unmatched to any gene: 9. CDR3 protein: CASSAREVAGNEQFF. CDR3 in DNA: TGTGCCAGCAGTGCGCGGGAGGTAGCGGGCAATGAGCAGTTCTTC.

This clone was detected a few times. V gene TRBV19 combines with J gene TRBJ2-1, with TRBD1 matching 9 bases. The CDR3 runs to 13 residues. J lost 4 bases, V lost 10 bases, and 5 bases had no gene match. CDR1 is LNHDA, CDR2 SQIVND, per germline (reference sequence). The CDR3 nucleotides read TGTGCCATATACAGGGGGCCATACAATGAGCAGTTCTTC. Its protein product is CAIYRGPYNEQFF.

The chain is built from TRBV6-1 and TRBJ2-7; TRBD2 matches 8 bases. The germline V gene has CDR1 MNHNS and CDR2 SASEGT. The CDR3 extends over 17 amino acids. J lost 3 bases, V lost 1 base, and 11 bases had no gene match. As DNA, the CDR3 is TGTGCCAGCAGTGAAGAGGTCTGGAGCGGGGGCTACTACGAGCAGTACTTC. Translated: CASSEEVWSGGYYEQYF.

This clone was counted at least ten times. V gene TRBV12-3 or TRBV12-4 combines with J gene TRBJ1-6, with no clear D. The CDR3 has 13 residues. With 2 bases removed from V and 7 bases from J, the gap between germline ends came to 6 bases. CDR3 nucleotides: TGTGCCAGCAGTTTAAGTGGGAATTCACCCCTCCACTTT. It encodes CASSLSGNSPLHF.

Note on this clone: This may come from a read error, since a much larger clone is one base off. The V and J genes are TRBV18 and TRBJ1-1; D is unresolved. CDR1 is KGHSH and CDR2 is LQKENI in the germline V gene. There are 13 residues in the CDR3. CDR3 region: CTSSPQMNTEAFF. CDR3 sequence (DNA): TGTACCAGCTCACCTCAAATGAACACTGAAGCTTTCTTT.

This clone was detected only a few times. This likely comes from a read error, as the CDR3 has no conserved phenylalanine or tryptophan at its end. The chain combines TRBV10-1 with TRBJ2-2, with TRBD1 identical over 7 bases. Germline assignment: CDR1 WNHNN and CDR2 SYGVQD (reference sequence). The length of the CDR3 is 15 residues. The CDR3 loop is CASSPGTANTGELFL. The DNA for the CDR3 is TGCGCCAGCAGTCCCGGGACAGCGAACACCGGTGAGCTGTTTTTG.

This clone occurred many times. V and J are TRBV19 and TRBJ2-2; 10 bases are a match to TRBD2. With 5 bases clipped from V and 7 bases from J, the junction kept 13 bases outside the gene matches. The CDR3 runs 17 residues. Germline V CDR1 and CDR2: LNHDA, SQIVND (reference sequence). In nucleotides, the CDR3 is TGTGCCAGTAGTGCCCCGGGACTAGCGCCGAGGGGCGGGGAGCTGTTTTTT. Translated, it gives CASSAPGLAPRGGELFF.

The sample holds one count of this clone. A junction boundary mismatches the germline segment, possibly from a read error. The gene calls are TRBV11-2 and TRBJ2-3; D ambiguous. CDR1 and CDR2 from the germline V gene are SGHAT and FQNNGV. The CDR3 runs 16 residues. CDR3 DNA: TGTGCCAGCAGTTGGGGTGGACCAGCAGATACAGATACGCGGTATTTT. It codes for CASSWGGPADTDTRYF.

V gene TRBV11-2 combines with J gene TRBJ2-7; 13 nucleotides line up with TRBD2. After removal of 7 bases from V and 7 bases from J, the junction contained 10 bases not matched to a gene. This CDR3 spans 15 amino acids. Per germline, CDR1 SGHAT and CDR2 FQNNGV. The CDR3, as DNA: TGTGCCAGCATCCTGGGACTAGCGGGGTACAATGAGCAGTACTTC. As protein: CASILGLAGYNEQYF.

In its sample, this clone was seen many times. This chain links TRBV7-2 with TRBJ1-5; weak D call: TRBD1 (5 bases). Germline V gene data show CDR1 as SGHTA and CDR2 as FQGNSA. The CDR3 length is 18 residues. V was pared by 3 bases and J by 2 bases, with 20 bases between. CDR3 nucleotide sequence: TGTGCCAGCAGCTTGCTCTCGGGGCCAGGCCGGGGCAATCAGCCCCAGCATTTT. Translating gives CASSLLSGPGRGNQPQHF.

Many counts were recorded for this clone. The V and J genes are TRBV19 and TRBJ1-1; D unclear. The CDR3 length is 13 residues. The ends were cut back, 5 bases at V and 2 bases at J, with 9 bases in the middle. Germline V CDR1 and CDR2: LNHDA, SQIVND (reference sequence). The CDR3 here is CASSRGLNTEAFF. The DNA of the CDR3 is TGTGCCAGTAGTCGAGGGCTAAACACTGAAGCTTTCTTT.

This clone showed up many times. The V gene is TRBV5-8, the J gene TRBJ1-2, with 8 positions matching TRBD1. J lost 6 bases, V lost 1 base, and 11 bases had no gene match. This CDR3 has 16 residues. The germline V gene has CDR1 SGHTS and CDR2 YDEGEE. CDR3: CASSLTGPQGANGYTF. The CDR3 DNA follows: TGTGCCAGCAGCTTGACCGGACCTCAGGGGGCAAATGGCTACACCTTC.

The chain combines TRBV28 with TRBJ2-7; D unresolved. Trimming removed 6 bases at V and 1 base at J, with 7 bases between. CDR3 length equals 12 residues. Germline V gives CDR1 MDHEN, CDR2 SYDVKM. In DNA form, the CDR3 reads TGTGCCAGCAGCTATGCATCCTACGAGCAGTACTTC. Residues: CASSYASYEQYF.

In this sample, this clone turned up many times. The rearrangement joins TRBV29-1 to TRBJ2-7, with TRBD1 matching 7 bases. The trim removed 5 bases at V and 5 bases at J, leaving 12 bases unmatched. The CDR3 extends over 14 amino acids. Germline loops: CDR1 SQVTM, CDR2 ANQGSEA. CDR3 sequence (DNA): TGCAGCGTTTCACCCCTAGGACAGGTCCACGAGCAGTACTTC. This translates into CSVSPLGQVHEQYF.